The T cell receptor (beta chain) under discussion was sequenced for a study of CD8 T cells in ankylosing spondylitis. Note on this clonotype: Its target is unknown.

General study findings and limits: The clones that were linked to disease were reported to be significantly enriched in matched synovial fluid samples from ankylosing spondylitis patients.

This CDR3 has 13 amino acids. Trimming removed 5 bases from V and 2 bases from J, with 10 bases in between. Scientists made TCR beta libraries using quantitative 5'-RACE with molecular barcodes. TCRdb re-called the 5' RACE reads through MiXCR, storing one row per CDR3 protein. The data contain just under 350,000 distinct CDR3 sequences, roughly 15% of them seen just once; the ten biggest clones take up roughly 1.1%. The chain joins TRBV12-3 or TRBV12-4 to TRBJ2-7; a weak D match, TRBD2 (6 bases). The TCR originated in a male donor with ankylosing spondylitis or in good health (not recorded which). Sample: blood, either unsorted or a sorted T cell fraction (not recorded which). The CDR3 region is CASSPGGPYEQYF. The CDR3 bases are TGTGCCAGCAGTCCCGGGGGTCCCTACGAGCAGTACTTC.